This T cell receptor (beta chain) stems from a study of cytomegalovirus exposure and HLA in healthy donors. Study conclusions and caveats: When analyzed later, the rates of TCR association showed variation by HLA locus, with DRB1 the most and HLA-C the fewest.

Vbeta (60) and Jbeta (13) primers were used in the PCR. Profiling relied on immunoSEQ multiplex PCR, and the TCRdb table lists in-frame clones only, not all of them. This table has around 130,000 clones, around 70% appearing once. Only a few counts were recorded for this clone. Its specificity is not known. CDR3 length: 12 amino acids. CDR1 is SQVTM and CDR2 is ANQGSEA in the germline V gene. With 4 bases removed from V and 7 bases from J, the gap between germline ends came to 12 bases. The sequenced sample consisted of PBMCs. The genes are TRBV29-1 and TRBJ2-3, with D perhaps matching TRBD1 (6 bases). This TCR was sampled from a woman aged 25 to 45 in good health and CMV-seronegative. The CDR3 nucleotides are TGCAGCGTTGGGGGGCCAGCAAATACGCAGTATTTT. It codes for CSVGGPANTQYF.